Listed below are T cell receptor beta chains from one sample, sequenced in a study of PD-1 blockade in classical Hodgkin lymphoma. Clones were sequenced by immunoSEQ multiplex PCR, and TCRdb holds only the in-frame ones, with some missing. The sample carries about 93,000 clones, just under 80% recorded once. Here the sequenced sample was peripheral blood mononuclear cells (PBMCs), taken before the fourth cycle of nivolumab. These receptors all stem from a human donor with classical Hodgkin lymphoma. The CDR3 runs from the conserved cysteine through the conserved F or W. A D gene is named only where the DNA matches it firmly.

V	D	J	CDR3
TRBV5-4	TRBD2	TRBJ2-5	CASSFGGGGRETQYF
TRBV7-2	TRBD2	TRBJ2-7	CASSPLRGDEQYF
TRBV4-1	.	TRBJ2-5	CASSQVTGARGETQYF
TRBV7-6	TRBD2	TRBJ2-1	CASSLRLAGGNEQFF
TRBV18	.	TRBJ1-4	CASSPQLPLGGEKLFF
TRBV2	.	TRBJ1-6	CASRDTGNSPLHF
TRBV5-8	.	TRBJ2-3	CASSFQQGGVADTQYF
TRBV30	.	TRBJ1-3	CAWSRLEALGVSGNTIYF
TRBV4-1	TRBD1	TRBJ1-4	CASSQEQGLATNEKLFF
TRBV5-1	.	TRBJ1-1	CASRVQGSIVNTEAFF
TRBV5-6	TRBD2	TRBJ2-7	CASSLVGLAGKNEQYF
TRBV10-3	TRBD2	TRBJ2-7	CAISSGRAYEQYF
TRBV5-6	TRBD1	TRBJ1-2	CASSPGTGGSYGYTF
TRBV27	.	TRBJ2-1	CASSFWQSSYNEQFF
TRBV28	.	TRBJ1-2	CASSYHNAYGYTF
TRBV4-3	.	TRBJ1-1	CASSQGRVGEAFF
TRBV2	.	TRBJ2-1	CASSATSFYNEQFF
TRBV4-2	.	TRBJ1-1	CASSQVQAETLNTEAFF
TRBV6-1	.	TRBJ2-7	CASSEVREYEQYF
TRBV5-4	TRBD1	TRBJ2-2	CASSPRPGQGRSGELFF
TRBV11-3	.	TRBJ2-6	CASSFGQAGANVLTF
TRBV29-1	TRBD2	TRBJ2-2	CSAIGRRNTGELFF
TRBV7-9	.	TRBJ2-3	CASSLRGTTDTQYF
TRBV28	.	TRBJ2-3	CASSLPSTDTQYF
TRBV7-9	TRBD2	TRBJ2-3	CASSSGSTDTQYF
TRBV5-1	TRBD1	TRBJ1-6	CASSLGQGTDSPLHF
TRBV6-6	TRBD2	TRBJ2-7	CASLTSGSGDYEQYF
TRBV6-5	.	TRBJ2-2	CASSPGAIPGELFF
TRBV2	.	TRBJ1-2	CASSEESMGTNYGYTF
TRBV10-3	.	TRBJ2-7	CAISDLVGGASYEQYF
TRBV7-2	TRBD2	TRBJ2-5	CASSLEGRGGAKTQYF
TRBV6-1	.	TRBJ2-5	CASSEAVDRRETQYF
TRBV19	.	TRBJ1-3	CASTKGGHSGNTIYF
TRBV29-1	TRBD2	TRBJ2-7	CSGPKGAPSGILIREQYF
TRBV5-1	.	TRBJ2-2	CASSGGTDTGELFF
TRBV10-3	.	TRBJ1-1	CAISEHRVGTEAFF
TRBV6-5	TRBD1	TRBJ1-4	CASSRTGAEKLFF
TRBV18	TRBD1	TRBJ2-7	CASSLGTGGSYEQYF
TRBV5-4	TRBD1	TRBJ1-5	CASSAQGAGQPQHF
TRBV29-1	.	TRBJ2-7	CSVRDGAYEQYF
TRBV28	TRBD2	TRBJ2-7	CASTLDGLAGVLYF
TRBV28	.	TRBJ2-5	CASSRGGYQETQYF
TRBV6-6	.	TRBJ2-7	CASSYSPQGYEQYF
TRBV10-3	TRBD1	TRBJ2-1	CAINGNRGEGQFF
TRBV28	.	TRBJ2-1	CASSLTPGAGNNEQFF
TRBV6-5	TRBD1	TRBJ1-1	CASSYTGQGWNTEAFF
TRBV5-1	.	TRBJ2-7	CASSLGDTSSYEQYF
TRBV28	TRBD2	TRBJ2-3	CASSLWGASRASGRVDTQYF
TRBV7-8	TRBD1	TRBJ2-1	CASSWEQGYNEQFF
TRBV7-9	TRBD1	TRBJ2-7	CASSLAGQIYEQYF
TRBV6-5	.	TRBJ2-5	CASSSPTGQETQYF
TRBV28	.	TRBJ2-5	CASSLSGQPVQETQYF